What follows describes a single T cell receptor beta chain. Antigen specificity is unknown. The data were obtained in a study of cytomegalovirus exposure and HLA in healthy donors. Regarding the study as a whole: For TCR beta chains, V- and J-gene trimming was later linked to a missense DCLRE1C variant. In an earlier analysis, productive rearrangement rates for most beta V segments clustered near 87% or 30%. The authors judged a highly shared variant cluster likely a sequencing artifact.

V lost 8 bases, J lost 3 bases, and 0 bases stayed unmatched. Germline V gene sequence: CDR1 MGHDK, CDR2 SYGVNS. The CDR3 is 11 amino acids. 60 Vbeta and 13 Jbeta primers were used in PCR. Here immunoSEQ multiplex PCR was the method, and the copy in TCRdb shows in-frame clones only, minus some. The sample records approximately 64,000 clones, under 85% being singletons. Specimen: PBMCs. This TCR was sampled from a male donor in good health and CMV-seropositive. The chain employs TRBV25-1 and TRBJ2-7, with 8 bases fitting TRBD2. The CDR3 here is CASRGGYEQYF. In DNA, the CDR3 is TGTGCCAGCCGGGGGGGCTACGAGCAGTACTTC.